This paragraph reports one TCR beta chain. Antigen unknown. This may be a read error, as it is one base from a much larger clone. After constant-region reverse-primer amplification, full-length variable regions underwent semi-nested PCR with Nested Universal Primer A. TCRdb called the 5' RACE reads again in MiXCR, with one record for every CDR3 protein. The sample includes some 11,000 distinct CDR3 sequences, under 20% of them seen just once. Germline assignment: CDR1 SGHRS and CDR2 YFSETQ. The CDR3 length is 14 residues. Study-wide results and caveats: Greatest tumor Treg TCR overlap was with tumor naive CD4+ cells.

Treg sorting used a CD4+CD25+CD127-/low gate. This chain joins TRBV5-1 and TRBJ2-5; D might be TRBD2 (6 bases). The sequence was collected from a female donor with breast cancer. Sequencing input: Tregs sorted from a lymph node. The CDR3: CTSRYGGRQETQYF. The CDR3 DNA sequence: TGCACCAGCCGGTACGGGGGACGTCAAGAGACCCAGTACTTC. The full variable domain, rest sourced from reference TRBV5-1 and TRBJ2-5, is KAGVTQTPRYLIKTRGQQVTLSCSPISGHRSVSWYQQTPGQGLQFLFEYFSETQRNKGNFPGRFSGRQFSNSRSEMNVSTLELGDSALYLCTSRYGGRQETQYFGPGTRLLVL.